This record concerns one TCR beta chain sequence. The antigen is not known. The data originate from a study of OX40 agonist ivuxolimab in advanced cancers. Study overall: Treatment of patients was with ivuxolimab, an agonistic anti-OX40 (CD134) antibody.

Germline CDR1 and CDR2: SGHVS and FNYEAQ. The V end was cut by 4 bases, the J end by 4 bases, with 16 bases between. The CDR3 is 15 amino acids. Points from the study as a whole: Part of the nonresponder group also had normalized T-cell clonal expansion that was low. Patients who responded partially at 0.1-3.0 mg/kg showed clonal expansion ranking among the lowest. There were, on average, more expanded clones in CD8+ T cells than in CD4+.

Sequencing was performed with immunoSEQ multiplex PCR; in TCRdb, only in-frame clones are kept and a portion is missing. The data hold tens of thousands of clones, with approximately 80% observed a single time. The rearrangement joins TRBV7-6 to TRBJ2-5, with D perhaps assigned TRBD1 or TRBD2 (7 bases each). The sample was CD4+ or CD8+ T cells sorted from blood, taken in a trial of the OX40 agonist ivuxolimab. This TCR derives from an adult with an advanced solid tumor such as melanoma, head and neck, liver or kidney cancer. The CDR3 DNA is TGTGCCAGCAGCTCCTCCCAGGGGGGGTCAGAGACCCAGTACTTC. This gives the protein CASSSSQGGSETQYF. Full variable domain (missing parts from reference TRBV7-6 and TRBJ2-5): GAGVSQSPRYKVTKRGQDVALRCDPISGHVSLYWYRQALGQGPEFLTYFNYEAQQDKSGLPNDRFSAERPEGSISTLTIQRTEQRDSAMYRCASSSSQGGSETQYFGPGTRLLVL.